Below are 24 T cell receptor beta chains sequenced from a single sample in a study of PD-1 blockade in mismatch repair-deficient tumors. Only in-frame clones appear in the TCRdb table, and some are missing; sequencing was by immunoSEQ multiplex PCR. The sample holds roughly 14,000 clones, 86% seen once. Time point described: 10-day in vitro stimulation with candidate neoantigen peptide 6. Their antigen targets remain unknown. The sample in question was cells cultured in vitro, obtained from a patient treated with pembrolizumab. All receptors derive from an adult with mismatch repair-deficient cancer.

The genes are TRBV27 and TRBJ2-1; 15 bases line up with TRBD2. Germline V gene lookup returns CDR1 MNHEY and CDR2 SMNVEV (reference sequence). Trimming took 2 bases from V and 6 from J; bases not matched to a gene: 11. CDR3 size: 19 residues. The CDR3 loop is CASSLGGLAGGPGGNEQFF. CDR3 coding DNA: TGTGCCAGCAGTTTAGGTGGACTAGCGGGAGGGCCGGGGGGCAATGAGCAGTTCTTC.

The V and J genes are TRBV28 and TRBJ1-1; 7 nucleotides agree with TRBD1. J gave up 10 bases and V 6 bases, and 8 bases lay outside the gene matches. The germline V gene encodes CDR1 MDHEN and CDR2 SYDVKM. The CDR3 is 12 residues long. CDR3 residues: CASRPVRGGAFF. The CDR3 DNA sequence: TGTGCCAGCAGACCCGTCAGGGGGGGAGCTTTCTTT.

In this sample, this clone turned up a few times. The chain carries TRBV7-2 and TRBJ1-5; D uncertain. V lost 5 bases and J lost 4, with 9 bases in between. Germline CDR1 SGHTA, CDR2 FQGNSA. The CDR3 is made up of 13 amino acids. The CDR3, as DNA: TGTGCCAGCAGCGTTCAGCTTAATCAGCCCCAGCATTTT. Its protein product is CASSVQLNQPQHF.

The gene calls are TRBV27 and TRBJ1-5, with D perhaps TRBD1 (5 bases). Germline V gives CDR1 MNHEY, CDR2 SMNVEV (reference sequence). The length of the CDR3 is 14 residues. With 3 bases removed from V and 3 bases from J, the gap between germline ends came to 9 bases. The CDR3 region has the DNA TGTGCCAGCAGTTTTCTGGACAACAATCAGCCCCAGCATTTT. This sequence encodes CASSFLDNNQPQHF.

The chain couples TRBV7-8 to TRBJ1-2; 7 bases fit TRBD1. The CDR3 totals 14 residues. Germline loops: CDR1 SGHVS, CDR2 FQNEAQ. After removal of 4 bases from V and 3 bases from J, the junction contained 5 bases not matched to a gene. CDR3 DNA: TGTGCCAGCAGCTCCGACAGGGTATACTATGGCTACACCTTC. The encoded protein is CASSSDRVYYGYTF.

This chain links TRBV29-1 with TRBJ2-7; 7 bases agree with TRBD2. Trimming took 6 bases from V and 5 from J; bases not matched to a gene: 19. Germline values: CDR1 SQVTM, CDR2 ANQGSEA. The CDR3 sequence is 16 residues long. In DNA form, the CDR3 reads TGCAGCGTCGGCGACGGAGAAGGGAGGGTAAGAAACGAGCAGTACTTC. Amino acids: CSVGDGEGRVRNEQYF.

The chain carries TRBV7-2 and TRBJ1-4; D gene ambiguous. CDR1 is SGHTA and CDR2 is FQGNSA in the germline V gene. The V gene lost 2 bases and the J gene lost 7 bases, with 11 bases spanning the gap. The CDR3 runs 14 residues. The CDR3 coding sequence is TGTGCCAGCAGCTTATCTGGGTATACTGAAAAACTGTTTTTT. Amino acids: CASSLSGYTEKLFF. The variable domain in full, completed from reference TRBV7-2 and TRBJ1-4, reads GAGVSQSPSNKVTEKGKDVELRCDPISGHTALYWYRQSLGQGLEFLIYFQGNSAPDKSGLPSDRFSAERTGGSVSTLTIQRTQQEDSAVYLCASSLSGYTEKLFFGSGTQLSVL.

The chain is built from TRBV27 and TRBJ2-1, with 14 nucleotides matching TRBD2. The germline V gene has CDR1 MNHEY and CDR2 SMNVEV (reference sequence). CDR3 length equals 19 residues. Unmatched junction bases numbered 13, after V lost 5 bases and J lost 4 bases. DNA for the CDR3: TGTGCCAGCAGTGTGGCCCCGGGACTAGCGGGAGTTTGGTACAATGAGCAGTTCTTC. Translated, it gives CASSVAPGLAGVWYNEQFF.

This chain connects TRBV30 to TRBJ2-5, with unresolved D. The V gene lost 2 bases and the J gene lost 0 bases, with 7 bases spanning the gap. Germline V gene data show CDR1 as GTSNPN and CDR2 as SVGIG (reference sequence). The CDR3 has 13 residues. CDR3 protein: CAWSLLDQETQYF. The CDR3 nucleotides read TGTGCCTGGAGTTTATTGGACCAAGAGACCCAGTACTTC.

CDR3 loop: CASSQASDSYEQYF. DNA of the CDR3: TGCGCCAGCAGCCAAGCTAGCGATTCCTACGAGCAGTACTTC. The J gene is TRBJ2-7, the V gene TRBV4-1; the D gene is possibly TRBD2 (6 bases). CDR1 is MGHRA and CDR2 is YSYEKL in the germline V gene. The CDR3 totals 14 residues. V was shortened by 1 base and J by 1 base, with 8 bases between the two germline ends.

The CDR3 DNA is TGTGCCAGCAGTTACCGCATCAGGGTGGGGAATGAAAAACTGTTTTTT. This encodes CASSYRIRVGNEKLFF. The chain uses TRBV6-5 and TRBJ1-4, with D possibly matching TRBD1 (5 bases). Trimming pared 2 bases from V and 5 bases from J, leaving 15 bases between. The germline V gene has CDR1 MNHEY and CDR2 SVGAGI. There are 16 residues in the CDR3.

V usage is TRBV5-1 and J usage is TRBJ2-1, with 11 bases that match TRBD2. Unmatched junction bases numbered 5, after V lost 3 bases and J lost 6 bases. This CDR3 is 15 amino acids long. Germline V gene sequence: CDR1 SGHRS, CDR2 YFSETQ. CDR3 residues: CASSWGTSGTNEQFF. The CDR3 nucleotides are TGCGCCAGCAGCTGGGGGACTAGCGGAACCAATGAGCAGTTCTTC.

J is TRBJ2-1 and V is TRBV25-1, with D possibly TRBD1 on 5 matching bases. Germline assignment: CDR1 MGHDK and CDR2 SYGVNS. There are 11 residues in the CDR3. V gave up 3 bases and J gave up 16 bases, with 13 bases separating them. The CDR3 DNA reads as TGTGCCAGCAGTGATATCCAGGGTCACTTCTTC. It is translated as CASSDIQGHFF.

V gene TRBV7-2 combines with J gene TRBJ2-7; a possible D gene is TRBD1 (6 bases). V was pared by 5 bases and J by 6 bases, with 11 bases between. CDR3 length: 12 residues. Germline V gives CDR1 SGHTA, CDR2 FQGNSA. The DNA of the CDR3 is TGTGCCAGCAGCATACAGGGATTCGAGCAGTACTTC. This sequence encodes CASSIQGFEQYF. Full variable domain (outside the CDR3, taken from reference TRBV7-2 and TRBJ2-7): GAGVSQSPSNKVTEKGKDVELRCDPISGHTALYWYRQSLGQGLEFLIYFQGNSAPDKSGLPSDRFSAERTGGSVSTLTIQRTQQEDSAVYLCASSIQGFEQYFGPGTRLTVT.

The chain joins TRBV7-3 to TRBJ2-5; possible D gene TRBD2, 6 bases. The CDR3 is 14 amino acids. From germline, CDR1 is SGHTA and CDR2 FQGTGA. Deletions cut 2 bases from V and 2 bases from J, with 9 bases between. The CDR3 loop reads CASSLGGIQETQYF. In DNA form, the CDR3 reads TGTGCCAGCAGCTTAGGCGGGATTCAAGAGACCCAGTACTTC.

This clone has just a few counts. In nucleotides, the CDR3 is TGCGCCAGCAGCCATTGGACAGGTCGCCCCGGGGAGCTGTTTTTT. The encoded protein is CASSHWTGRPGELFF. This chain joins TRBV4-1 and TRBJ2-2; 7 positions match TRBD1. V lost 3 bases and J lost 6; bases outside the gene matches: 7. CDR3 length: 15 residues. The germline V gene has CDR1 MGHRA and CDR2 YSYEKL.

The rearrangement joins TRBV27 to TRBJ2-3; 10 nucleotides match TRBD1. This CDR3 region has 15 residues. In germline, CDR1 is MNHEY, CDR2 SMNVEV (reference sequence). The ends lost 4 bases at V and 4 bases at J; junction bases unmatched: 5. CDR3 nucleotide sequence: TGTGCCAGCAGTTATCCGACAGGGGGCTCAGATACGCAGTATTTT. Residues: CASSYPTGGSDTQYF.

The chain couples TRBV6-1 to TRBJ1-3; TRBD1 might be the D (6 bases). The CDR3 has 14 amino acids. CDR1 is MNHNS and CDR2 is SASEGT in the germline V gene. V was clipped by 3 bases and J by 4 bases, with 10 bases between them. The CDR3, as DNA: TGTGCCAGCAGTGAGCCAGGGGCGGGAAACACCATATATTTT. This codes for CASSEPGAGNTIYF.

J is TRBJ2-2 and V is TRBV7-9; D assignment may be TRBD1 or TRBD2 (6 bases each). Trimming left V 5 bases short and J 0 bases short, with 10 bases between. This CDR3 is 15 amino acids long. Germline CDR1 is SEHNR and CDR2 is FQNEAQ (reference sequence). As DNA, the CDR3 is TGTGCCAGCAGCCCAGGGGAGGCGAACACCGGGGAGCTGTTTTTT. Protein product: CASSPGEANTGELFF.

The rearrangement uses TRBV28 and TRBJ2-1; no clear D gene. Per germline, CDR1 MDHEN and CDR2 SYDVKM. The CDR3 totals 13 residues. V was clipped by 7 bases and J by 4 bases, with 11 bases between them. The CDR3 region has the DNA TGTGCCAGCAACCGGAGAAGATACAATGAGCAGTTCTTC. As protein: CASNRRRYNEQFF.

V and J are TRBV11-3 and TRBJ1-2; D unresolved. The V gene lost 5 bases and the J gene lost 2 bases, with 15 bases spanning the gap. Per the germline V gene, CDR1 is SGHNT and CDR2 is YENEEA. This CDR3 is 15 amino acids long. This CDR3 is CASSLVASPNYGYTF. The CDR3 DNA reads TGTGCCAGCAGCCTGGTGGCGAGTCCCAACTATGGCTACACCTTC.

The V gene is TRBV28, the J gene TRBJ2-7; D not certain. Germline V gives CDR1 MDHEN, CDR2 SYDVKM. V was trimmed by 7 bases and J by 10 bases, leaving 14 bases between them. The CDR3 has 11 amino acids. CDR3 protein: CASTRGREQYF. In DNA form, the CDR3 reads TGTGCCAGCACCCGAGGTAGGGAACAGTACTTC.

The chain recombines TRBV6-1 with TRBJ2-1, with D hard to call. This CDR3 has 14 amino acids. Germline CDR1 reads MNHNS; CDR2 reads SASEGT. Trimming took off 7 bases at V and 0 bases at J, with 10 bases between the two ends. CDR3 sequence: CASISADSYNEQFF. The CDR3 DNA reads as TGTGCCAGCATTTCGGCGGACTCCTACAATGAGCAGTTCTTC.

This clone was observed a single time. This rearrangement joins TRBV18 to TRBJ2-7; D might be TRBD1 or TRBD2, each matching 6 bases. Trimming took off 3 bases at V and 7 bases at J, with 16 bases between the two ends. CDR1 and CDR2 from the germline V gene are KGHSH and LQKENI. This CDR3 is built from 14 residues. The chain's CDR3 is CASSPSGQGREQYF. The CDR3 bases are TGTGCCAGCTCACCGAGTGGCCAGGGGAGGGAGCAGTACTTC. Using reference TRBV18 and TRBJ2-7 for the parts outside the CDR3, the full variable domain is NAGVMQNPRHLVRRRGQEARLRCSPMKGHSHVYWYRQLPEEGLKFMVYLQKENIIDESGMPKERFSAEFPKEGPSILRIQQVVRGDSAAYFCASSPSGQGREQYFGPGTRLTVT.